Sequencing of this T cell receptor beta chain was carried out in a study of shared clonotypes between healthy human individuals. Trimming stripped 5 bases from V and 0 bases from J, with 11 bases between. Germline V gene data show CDR1 as MNHEY and CDR2 as SMNVEV (reference sequence). CDR3 length equals 15 residues. Only in-frame clones appear in the TCRdb table, and some are missing; sequencing was by immunoSEQ multiplex PCR. The sample has 850,000 to 1,200,000 clones, under 80% seen once. The clonotype originates from a man aged 18 to 30 in good health. The V gene is TRBV27, the J gene TRBJ2-4; tentative D call: TRBD2 (6 bases). Input material: memory CD4+ T cells sorted from blood. Subset denoted: CD45RA-negative fraction. The CDR3 spells CASSPRDSAKNIQYF. CDR3 DNA sequence: TGTGCCAGCAGTCCCCGGGACTCAGCCAAAAACATTCAGTACTTC.